Here is one T cell receptor (beta chain) with its context. Antigen specificity is unknown. Clones were sequenced by immunoSEQ multiplex PCR, and TCRdb holds only the in-frame ones, with some missing. The sample consists of about 40,000 clones, approximately 92% of them appearing once. The data originate from a study of brain T cells in children with intractable seizures. Broader study findings: Viral specificity was inferred only from CDR3 similarity; HCMV serostatus was unknown. Clones missing pre-surgery may reflect undersampling of that blood sample.

Only cases whose brain tissue showed the highest T cell transcript signatures were sequenced. Pre-surgery treatment included at least one anti-epileptic drug. The CDR3 covers 12 residues. Germline assignment: CDR1 SEHNR and CDR2 FQNEAQ (reference sequence). Deletions cut 3 bases from V and 7 bases from J, with 9 bases between. This TCR derives from a girl aged 2 to 10 with tuberous sclerosis and intractable seizures. Sequenced material: peripheral blood, taken at surgery. The chain combines TRBV7-9 with TRBJ1-2, with D possibly matching TRBD1 (5 bases). The CDR3 spells CASSLRGSGYTF. As DNA, the CDR3 is TGTGCCAGCAGCTTGAGGGGTAGTGGCTACACCTTC.